A selection of T cell receptor beta chains follows, all from one sample in a study of cytomegalovirus exposure and HLA in healthy donors. This table comes from immunoSEQ multiplex PCR, and its TCRdb copy is limited to in-frame clones, with some not included. The repertoire has about 200,000 clones, about 86% of them found once; the top ten carry 2.9%. The sequencing sample was made of PBMCs. The receptor source for this set is a woman under 30 in good health and CMV-seronegative. CDR3s include the opening cysteine and the closing phenylalanine or tryptophan.

CASSQGLAGVTDTQYF	TRBV4-3	TRBJ2-3
CASSPLAGGRQFF	TRBV11-3	TRBJ2-1
CASSLGDSGNTIYF	TRBV7-9	TRBJ1-3
CASSLTNSRTSAYEQYF	TRBV11-2	TRBJ2-7
CASKVTSGRARDTQYF	TRBV19	TRBJ2-3
CSVEWAGWGTEAFF	TRBV29-1	TRBJ1-1
CASTPPGQGYSGNTIYF	TRBV28	TRBJ1-3
CASSFGLAGINTQYF	TRBV5-1	TRBJ2-3
CASTQDRNSGNTIYF	TRBV5-1	TRBJ1-3
CASSYPFDRSDYEQYF	TRBV6-6	TRBJ2-7
CASSRTGFGTDTQYF	TRBV11-2	TRBJ2-3
CASRRGQESLNTEAFF	TRBV27	TRBJ1-1
CASSYNAGTEAFF	TRBV5-4	TRBJ1-1
CASSLGTSGTGWETQYF	TRBV5-1	TRBJ2-5
CASSLGQTSSYEQYF	TRBV13	TRBJ2-7
CASSVDLRRRSTDTQYF	TRBV9	TRBJ2-3
CASSSLLLQGMRETQYF	TRBV7-2	TRBJ2-5